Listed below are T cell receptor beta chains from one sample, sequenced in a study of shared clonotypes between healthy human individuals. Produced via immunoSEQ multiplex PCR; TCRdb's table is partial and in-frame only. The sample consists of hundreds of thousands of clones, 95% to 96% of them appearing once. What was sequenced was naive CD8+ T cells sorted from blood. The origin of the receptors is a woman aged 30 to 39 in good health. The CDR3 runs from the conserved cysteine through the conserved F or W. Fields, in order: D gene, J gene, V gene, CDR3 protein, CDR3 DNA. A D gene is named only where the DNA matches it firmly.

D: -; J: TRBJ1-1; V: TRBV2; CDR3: CASSDGDLGLGLLFTEAFF; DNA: TGTGCCAGCAGCGACGGGGACTTGGGCCTGGGGTTGCTTTTCACTGAAGCTTTCTTT
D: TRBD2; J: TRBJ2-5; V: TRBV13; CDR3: CASNRLAGGQTQYF; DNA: TGTGCCAGCAACAGACTAGCGGGAGGACAGACCCAGTACTTC
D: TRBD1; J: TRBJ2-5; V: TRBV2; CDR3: CASRGTGGTETQYF; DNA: TGTGCCAGCAGGGGGACAGGGGGCACAGAGACCCAGTACTTC
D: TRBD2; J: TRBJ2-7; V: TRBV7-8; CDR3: CASSLSSGREQYF; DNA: TGTGCCAGCAGCTTATCCAGCGGGAGAGAGCAGTACTTC
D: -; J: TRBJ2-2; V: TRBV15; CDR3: CATSRDTGELFF; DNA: TGTGCCACCAGCAGAGACACCGGGGAGCTGTTTTTT
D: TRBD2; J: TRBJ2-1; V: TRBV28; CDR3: CASSFMGLAQGEQFF; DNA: TGTGCCAGCAGTTTTATGGGACTAGCCCAAGGTGAGCAGTTCTTC
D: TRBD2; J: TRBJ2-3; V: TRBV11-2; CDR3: CASSVHYSGTDTQYF; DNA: TGTGCCAGCAGCGTACACTATAGCGGGACAGATACGCAGTATTTT
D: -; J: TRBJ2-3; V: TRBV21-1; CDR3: CASSTAGGPPDTQYF; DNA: TGTGCCAGCAGCACAGCGGGAGGGCCCCCAGATACGCAGTATTTT
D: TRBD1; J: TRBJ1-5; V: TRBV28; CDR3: CASSRGQISNQPQHF; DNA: TGTGCCAGCAGTAGGGGACAGATTAGCAATCAGCCCCAGCATTTT
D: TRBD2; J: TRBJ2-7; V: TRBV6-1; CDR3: CASSLGLAGVYEQYF; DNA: TGTGCCAGCAGTTTGGGACTAGCGGGAGTCTACGAGCAGTACTTC
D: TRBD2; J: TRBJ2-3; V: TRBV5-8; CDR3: CASSWGLAGKSDTQYF; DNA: TGTGCCAGCAGCTGGGGACTAGCGGGAAAATCAGATACGCAGTATTTT
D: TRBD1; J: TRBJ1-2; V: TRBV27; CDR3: CASSFQGANGGYTF; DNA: TGTGCCAGCAGCTTCCAGGGGGCTAACGGTGGCTACACCTTC
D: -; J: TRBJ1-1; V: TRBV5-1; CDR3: CASSLSFSSGTKEAFF; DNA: TGCGCCAGCAGCTTGTCTTTTTCTTCAGGGACTAAAGAAGCTTTCTTT
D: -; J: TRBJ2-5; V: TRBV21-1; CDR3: CASTGTSGFLETQYF; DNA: TGTGCCAGTACGGGGACTAGCGGGTTTTTGGAGACCCAGTACTTC
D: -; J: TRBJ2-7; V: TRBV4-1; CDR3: CASSRGSLSYEQYF; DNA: TGCGCCAGCAGCCGAGGCAGCCTCTCCTACGAGCAGTACTTC
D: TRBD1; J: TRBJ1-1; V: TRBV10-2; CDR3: CASSESMTGVRTEAFF; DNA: TGCGCCAGCAGTGAGTCGATGACAGGGGTAAGGACTGAAGCTTTCTTT
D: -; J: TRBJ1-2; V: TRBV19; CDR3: CASTTFLVNPSDYGYTF; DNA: TGTGCCAGTACCACCTTCCTGGTAAATCCCTCTGACTATGGCTACACCTTC
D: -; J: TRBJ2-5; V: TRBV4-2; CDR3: CASSQDYQGMGETQYF; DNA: TGTGCCAGCAGCCAGGACTACCAGGGGATGGGAGAGACCCAGTACTTC
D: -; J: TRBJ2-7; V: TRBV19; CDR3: CASSASPRGAYEQYF; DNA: TGTGCCAGTAGTGCGTCCCCGAGAGGGGCCTACGAGCAGTACTTC
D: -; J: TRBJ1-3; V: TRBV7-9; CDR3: CASSADTSGNTIYF; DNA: TGTGCCAGCAGCGCCGACACCTCTGGAAACACCATATATTTT
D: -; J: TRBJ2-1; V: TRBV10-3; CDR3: CATGGGGRVGEQFF; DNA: TGTGCCACCGGGGGCGGCGGGAGAGTAGGTGAGCAGTTCTTC
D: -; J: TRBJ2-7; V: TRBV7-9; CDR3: CASTPRDIKIDEQYF; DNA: TGTGCCAGCACCCCAAGGGATATAAAGATAGACGAGCAGTACTTC
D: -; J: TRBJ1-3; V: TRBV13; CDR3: CASSLGVNQLGNTIYF; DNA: TGTGCCAGCAGCTTAGGCGTGAACCAATTGGGAAACACCATATATTTT
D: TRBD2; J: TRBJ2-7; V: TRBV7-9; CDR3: CASSPTSGVYERQYF; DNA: TGTGCCAGCAGTCCGACTAGCGGGGTGTACGAGCGGCAGTACTTC
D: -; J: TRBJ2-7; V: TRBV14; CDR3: CASSQDRRRVEYF; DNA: TGTGCCAGCAGCCAAGATCGGAGGAGGGTGGAGTACTTC
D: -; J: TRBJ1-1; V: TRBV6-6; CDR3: CASSYGGNTEAFF; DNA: TGTGCCAGCAGTTACGGGGGGAACACTGAAGCTTTCTTT